This TCR beta chain was observed in a study of T cells in localized non-small cell lung cancer. Notes on the study in general: Prolonged overall survival went with higher T cell density in the blood. Investigators sequenced only a single tumor region, leaving heterogeneity possible. Adjacent lung held a median approximately 50 of the top 100 tumor clones. In uninvolved adjacent lung, T cell clonality reached its highest value, exceeding tumor.

Data came from immunoSEQ multiplex PCR; TCRdb stores just in-frame clones and leaves some out. The table records about 28,000 clones, under 95% of them present only once. Regarding this clone: Antigen unknown.

The receptor was derived from a female donor older than 55 with stage I lung adenocarcinoma. The material was peripheral blood, obtained before any cancer treatment.

The CDR3 nucleotides are TGTGCCAGCAGTTATGGGGAGGGAACGGAGGACGGGGAGCTGTTTTTT. Its translation is CASSYGEGTEDGELFF. V is TRBV6-5 and J is TRBJ2-2, with 7 nucleotides matching TRBD2. Per the germline V gene, CDR1 is MNHEY and CDR2 is SVGAGI. The CDR3 consists of 16 residues. J was trimmed by 7 bases and V by 3 bases; bases with no gene match: 11.